This T cell receptor (beta chain) was identified during a study of cytomegalovirus exposure and HLA in healthy donors. Study-wide points: Later, an analysis found that TCR clusters from the first cohort tended to co-occur in the 110 or so validation repertoires. According to reports, the classifier identified cytomegalovirus status with high specificity and sensitivity. Researchers reported that three CMV-associated chains were confirmed in vitro as CMV antigen-specific.

TCRdb keeps only in-frame clones here, not all; method: immunoSEQ multiplex PCR. The sample contains about 200,000 clones, more than 65% of which appear only once. Separate from the roughly 630-subject first cohort was the approximately 110-subject validation cohort, to which the donors belonged. As for this clone: The antigen is undetermined.

Germline CDR1 and CDR2: SGHVS and FQNEAQ. The CDR3 covers 12 residues. V dropped 4 bases and J dropped 5 bases, with 8 bases sitting between them. The rearrangement joins TRBV7-8 to TRBJ2-5; TRBD2 is a possible D gene (5 bases). The TCR was taken from a young woman in good health and CMV-seropositive. The specimen sequenced was PBMCs. For the CDR3, the DNA is TGTGCCAGCAGCTCCCGGGGTGAGACCCAGTACTTC. Its translation is CASSSRGETQYF.